This is a list of T cell receptor beta chains from one sample in a study of T-cell memory formation after mild COVID-19. TCRdb analysed the 5' RACE reads with MiXCR anew, one entry per CDR3 protein. The sample contains approximately 180,000 distinct CDR3 sequences, 16% of which appear only once. The sequencing input was PBMCs or a T cell subset sorted from them (not recorded which). These receptors were collected from an adult woman who had mild COVID-19 (a few samples of this study predate the infection). Cell type and time point are not known. Both conserved end residues are part of each CDR3. D genes are given only for firm matches. Expanded clones get a size class; other rows say once, few or many, or leave the size out.

D	V	size	J	CDR3	DNA
TRBD1	TRBV7-9	NA	TRBJ1-2	CASSLGAGGTYGYTF	TGTGCCAGCAGCTTAGGGGCAGGGGGCACCTATGGCTACACCTTC
NA	TRBV29-1	few	TRBJ2-1	CSGGTGSGNEQFF	TGCAGCGGGGGGACTGGGTCAGGTAATGAGCAGTTCTTC
NA	TRBV7-9	NA	TRBJ1-1	CASSSAGMNTEAFF	TGTGCCAGCAGCTCCGCGGGAATGAACACTGAAGCTTTCTTT
NA	TRBV5-4	NA	TRBJ1-1	CASSLVQAMNTEAFF	TGTGCCAGCAGCTTGGTACAGGCCATGAACACTGAAGCTTTCTTT
NA	TRBV18	few	TRBJ2-2	CASSPPLGRDTGELFF	TGTGCCAGCTCACCACCGTTAGGCCGGGACACCGGGGAGCTGTTTTTT
TRBD2	TRBV7-9	few	TRBJ2-4	CASSLVGGSMTKNIQYF	TGTGCCAGCAGCTTAGTGGGCGGGAGTATGACCAAAAACATTCAGTACTTC
NA	TRBV7-2	few	TRBJ2-2	CASSFADTGELFF	TGTGCCAGCAGCTTCGCGGACACCGGGGAGCTGTTTTTT
TRBD2	TRBV18	few	TRBJ2-4	CASSETSGIAKNIQYF	TGTGCCAGCTCAGAGACTAGCGGTATAGCCAAAAACATTCAGTACTTC
NA	TRBV5-5	few	TRBJ2-3	CASSLLGGAAGGTDTQYF	TGTGCCAGCAGCTTACTGGGCGGGGCCGCCGGAGGCACAGATACGCAGTATTTT
TRBD1	TRBV20-1	NA	TRBJ2-3	CSAPIGTGASDTQYF	TGCAGTGCGCCGATCGGGACAGGGGCCTCAGATACGCAGTATTTT
NA	TRBV18	NA	TRBJ1-1	CASSPETLQAFF	TGTGCCAGCTCACCAGAGACCTTACAAGCTTTCTTT
NA	TRBV11-3	NA	TRBJ2-2	CASSLDGQLNTGELFF	TGTGCCAGCAGCTTAGACGGACAGCTGAACACCGGGGAGCTGTTTTTT
NA	TRBV4-1	NA	TRBJ2-1	CASSQGVRDDNEQFF	TGCGCCAGCAGCCAAGGAGTCCGGGACGACAATGAGCAGTTCTTC
NA	TRBV12-5	NA	TRBJ2-2	CASAQKVRNTGELFF	TGTGCTAGTGCCCAAAAGGTCCGCAACACCGGGGAGCTGTTTTTT
TRBD2	TRBV3-1	few	TRBJ2-1	CASSQDPGGGNEQFF	TGTGCCAGCAGCCAAGATCCCGGGGGAGGGAATGAGCAGTTCTTC
NA	TRBV5-5	many	TRBJ2-7	CASSRPGLSSYEQYF	TGTGCCAGCAGCCGGCCGGGTCTTAGCTCCTACGAGCAGTACTTC
NA	TRBV4-1	few	TRBJ2-7	CASSQGPDYEQYF	TGCGCCAGCAGCCAAGGACCAGACTACGAGCAGTACTTC
TRBD2	TRBV2	few	TRBJ2-5	CASGLAGVGGTQYF	TGTGCCAGCGGACTAGCGGGAGTCGGTGGGACCCAGTACTTC
NA	TRBV3-1	few	TRBJ2-5	CASDQRGLGVETQYF	TGTGCCAGCGACCAGAGGGGTTTGGGTGTAGAGACCCAGTACTTC
NA	TRBV12-3/TRBV12-4	NA	TRBJ1-4	CASTVGQGTRGEKLFF	TGTGCCAGCACCGTAGGTCAGGGTACCCGTGGGGAAAAACTGTTTTTT
TRBD2	TRBV20-1	NA	TRBJ2-3	CSARGWGGPDTQYF	TGCAGTGCTAGAGGGTGGGGGGGTCCAGATACGCAGTATTTT
TRBD2	TRBV24-1	many	TRBJ2-3	CATSSPLAGELDTQYF	TGTGCCACCAGTTCCCCACTAGCGGGAGAATTAGATACGCAGTATTTT
NA	TRBV6-2/TRBV6-3	few	TRBJ2-2	CASRSRTGELFF	TGTGCCAGCAGATCAAGGACCGGGGAGCTGTTTTTT
NA	TRBV29-1	few	TRBJ2-2	CSVHSGTNTGELFF	TGCAGCGTTCATTCCGGGACAAACACCGGGGAGCTGTTTTTT
NA	TRBV5-1	few	TRBJ1-3	CASSFTTEWTSGNTIYF	TGCGCCAGCAGCTTTACTACAGAATGGACCTCTGGAAACACCATATATTTT
NA	TRBV5-1	NA	TRBJ2-5	CASSFLGAGQTQYF	TGCGCCAGCAGCTTCCTGGGGGCAGGGCAGACCCAGTACTTC
NA	TRBV12-3/TRBV12-4	few	TRBJ1-1	CASSWPGRTEAFF	TGTGCCAGCAGTTGGCCAGGGAGGACTGAAGCTTTCTTT
NA	TRBV5-1	few	TRBJ2-2	CASSLAVSGPGELFF	TGCGCCAGCAGCTTGGCCGTATCGGGTCCCGGGGAGCTGTTTTTT
NA	TRBV6-5	few	TRBJ2-3	CASLPQSGTSVSTDTQYF	TGTGCCAGCCTACCTCAGAGCGGAACCTCAGTAAGCACAGATACGCAGTATTTT
TRBD2	TRBV24-1	NA	TRBJ2-5	CATSDLASGGAETQYF	TGTGCCACCAGTGATTTGGCTAGCGGGGGGGCTGAGACCCAGTACTTC
NA	TRBV6-5	NA	TRBJ2-7	CASSYSGQEQYF	TGTGCCAGCAGTTACTCCGGACAAGAGCAGTACTTC
NA	TRBV20-1	NA	TRBJ2-5	CSASYTKETQYF	TGCAGTGCTAGTTACACCAAAGAGACCCAGTACTTC
NA	TRBV12-3/TRBV12-4	few	TRBJ1-4	CASSFGGQGGEKLFF	TGTGCCAGCAGTTTTGGTGGACAAGGAGGTGAAAAACTGTTTTTT
NA	TRBV9	NA	TRBJ2-4	CASSANPGNGNIQYF	TGTGCCAGCAGCGCTAACCCCGGGAACGGAAACATTCAGTACTTC
NA	TRBV7-3	NA	TRBJ2-1	CASSLGPGSEQFF	TGTGCCAGCAGCTTAGGGCCGGGCAGTGAGCAGTTCTTC
TRBD2	TRBV2	NA	TRBJ2-3	CASTRGSTDTQYF	TGTGCCAGCACGCGGGGGTCTACAGATACGCAGTATTTT
NA	TRBV3-1	few	TRBJ1-2	CASSQASPPVYTF	TGTGCCAGCAGCCAAGCCAGCCCGCCGGTCTACACCTTC
TRBD1	TRBV7-2	NA	TRBJ1-2	CASSFGQGAVNGYTF	TGTGCCAGCAGCTTCGGACAGGGGGCTGTCAATGGCTACACCTTC
NA	TRBV24-1	few	TRBJ2-7	CATSDFEKQYF	TGTGCCACCAGTGATTTTGAAAAGCAGTACTTC
NA	TRBV10-3	few	TRBJ1-5	CAISEGADYQPQHF	TGTGCCATCAGTGAGGGGGCAGACTATCAGCCCCAGCATTTT
NA	TRBV12-3/TRBV12-4	NA	TRBJ2-5	CASSLSGAGETQYF	TGTGCCAGCAGTTTATCGGGGGCTGGGGAGACCCAGTACTTC
TRBD2	TRBV19	NA	TRBJ2-3	CASRSLAGPTDTQYF	TGTGCCAGTAGGAGTCTAGCGGGGCCCACAGATACGCAGTATTTT
NA	TRBV6-5	NA	TRBJ2-2	CASSWGGSTGELFF	TGTGCCAGCAGTTGGGGTGGGTCCACCGGGGAGCTGTTTTTT
NA	TRBV20-1	few	TRBJ1-5	CSARGQYSNQPQHF	TGCAGTGCTAGAGGCCAGTATAGCAATCAGCCCCAGCATTTT
NA	TRBV6-1	NA	TRBJ1-1	CAEGVGGWEAFF	TGTGCCGAGGGGGTTGGGGGTTGGGAAGCTTTCTTT
NA	TRBV29-1	NA	TRBJ1-1	CSTGIGGGTEAFF	TGCAGCACTGGGATTGGGGGCGGCACTGAAGCTTTCTTT
NA	TRBV4-3	few	TRBJ2-5	CASSQDRGEGETQYF	TGCGCCAGCAGCCAAGATAGGGGCGAGGGGGAGACCCAGTACTTC
NA	TRBV24-1	NA	TRBJ1-5	CATSEATGSNQPQHF	TGTGCCACCAGTGAGGCTACAGGGAGCAATCAGCCCCAGCATTTT
NA	TRBV7-2	NA	TRBJ2-7	CASSSPGRDRRYEQYF	TGTGCCAGCAGCTCACCCGGCCGGGACCGCAGATACGAGCAGTACTTC
TRBD1	TRBV19	many	TRBJ2-6	CASSDRGPLWANVLTF	TGTGCCAGTAGTGACAGGGGACCCCTCTGGGCCAACGTCCTGACTTTC
NA	TRBV20-1	NA	TRBJ2-1	CSARGGRGVSNEQFF	TGCAGTGCCAGAGGGGGAAGAGGAGTGTCCAATGAGCAGTTCTTC
NA	TRBV20-1	NA	TRBJ2-7	CSARDQGVGRPYEQYF	TGCAGTGCTAGAGATCAAGGGGTGGGTCGTCCCTACGAGCAGTACTTC
TRBD2	TRBV6-6	few	TRBJ2-1	CASSEPGRLANEQFF	TGTGCCAGCAGTGAACCCGGTCGACTAGCAAATGAGCAGTTCTTC